This is a list of T cell receptor beta chains from one sample in a study of T cell responses to AZD1222 COVID-19 vaccine. Assay: immunoSEQ multiplex PCR; the TCRdb copy retains only in-frame clones and omits some. The sample includes about 97,000 clones, about 89% of them seen just once. The starting material was peripheral blood, obtained on day 0 of AZD1222 vaccination. Source of these receptors: an adult in good health. The CDR3 runs from the conserved cysteine through the conserved F or W. A D gene is named only where the DNA matches it firmly. A row's size may be missing; if present it is once, few, many or a size class.

v_call	d_call	clone_size	j_call	cdr3_aa	cdr3_nt
TRBV6-5	TRBD1	NA	TRBJ1-6	CASSYSTGLVNSPLHF	TGTGCCAGCAGTTACTCGACAGGGCTAGTTAATTCACCCCTCCACTTT
TRBV18	NA	NA	TRBJ2-5	CASSPPGWETQYF	TGTGCCAGCTCACCACCGGGGTGGGAGACCCAGTACTTC
TRBV28	NA	NA	TRBJ1-1	CASSPGGTVNTEAFF	TGTGCCAGCAGTCCTGGAGGGACGGTGAACACTGAAGCTTTCTTT
TRBV7-2	TRBD2	NA	TRBJ2-2	CASSPASGRGGELFF	TGTGCCAGCAGCCCCGCTAGCGGGAGAGGCGGGGAGCTGTTTTTT
TRBV28	NA	few	TRBJ2-2	CAAAGQNTGELFF	TGTGCAGCCGCGGGACAGAACACCGGGGAGCTGTTTTTT
TRBV30	NA	NA	TRBJ2-7	CAWSTRYEQYF	TGTGCCTGGAGTACTCGATACGAGCAGTACTTC
TRBV6-2/TRBV6-3	NA	NA	TRBJ2-7	CASSPVRSGAYEQYF	TGTGCCAGCAGTCCCGTTAGGAGTGGGGCCTACGAGCAGTACTTC
TRBV7-2	NA	NA	TRBJ1-4	CASSLGRNNEKLFF	TGTGCCAGCAGCCTGGGACGGAATAATGAAAAACTGTTTTTT
TRBV30	TRBD1	NA	TRBJ1-1	CAWSVQGATEAFF	TGTGCCTGGAGTGTACAGGGGGCGACTGAAGCTTTCTTT
TRBV28	NA	few	TRBJ1-5	CASSLTGPRQPQHF	TGTGCCAGCAGCCTGACTGGGCCTAGGCAGCCCCAGCATTTT
TRBV6-4	NA	NA	TRBJ1-4	CASSDPTVCATNEKLFF	TGTGCCAGCAGTGACCCGACAGTATGTGCAACTAATGAAAAACTGTTTTTT
TRBV5-1	TRBD1	NA	TRBJ1-4	CASSLGLTGVGEKLFF	TGCGCCAGCAGCTTGGGACTCACAGGGGTAGGCGAAAAACTGTTTTTT
TRBV6-2/TRBV6-3	NA	NA	TRBJ1-2	CASSYVGGTNYGYTF	TGTGCCAGCAGTTACGTCGGGGGGACCAACTATGGCTACACCTTC
TRBV9	TRBD1	NA	TRBJ2-3	CASSVEDRVLYF	TGTGCCAGCAGCGTGGAAGACAGGGTTCTGTATTTT
TRBV4-2	NA	once	TRBJ1-5	CASSQDRGKNQPQHF	TGTGCCAGCAGCCAAGATCGGGGGAAGAATCAGCCCCAGCATTTT
TRBV7-9	NA	NA	TRBJ2-7	CASSSLRQAYEQYF	TGTGCCAGCAGCTCTTTGAGACAGGCCTACGAGCAGTACTTC
TRBV4-1	TRBD1	NA	TRBJ2-7	CASSQGTGAVYEQYF	TGCGCCAGCAGCCAAGGGACAGGGGCGGTCTACGAGCAGTACTTC
TRBV10-3	TRBD1	NA	TRBJ2-5	CAISESGTAQETQYF	TGTGCCATCAGTGAGTCCGGGACAGCCCAAGAGACCCAGTACTTC
TRBV28	NA	NA	TRBJ1-5	CASIWGSNQPQHF	TGTGCCAGCATTTGGGGGAGCAATCAGCCCCAGCATTTT
TRBV18	NA	NA	TRBJ1-4	CASSPGDSLNEKLFF	TGTGCCAGCTCACCAGGAGACAGCCTGAATGAAAAACTGTTTTTT
TRBV3-1/TRBV3-2	NA	once	TRBJ1-2	CASSHEGNYGYTF	TGTGCCAGCAGCCACGAGGGGAACTATGGCTACACCTTC
TRBV9	TRBD1	NA	TRBJ1-2	CASSVQGANGYTF	TGTGCCAGCAGCGTACAGGGGGCCAATGGCTACACCTTC
TRBV6-5	TRBD1	NA	TRBJ2-7	CASNRDREAYEQYF	TGTGCCAGCAATCGGGACAGGGAGGCCTACGAGCAGTACTTC
TRBV19	NA	NA	TRBJ2-2	CASTPGDANTGELFF	TGTGCCAGTACCCCAGGGGACGCGAACACCGGGGAGCTGTTTTTT
TRBV9	NA	NA	TRBJ2-1	CARKVGTSSYNEQFF	TGTGCGAGGAAGGTCGGGACCTCTTCCTACAATGAGCAGTTCTTC
TRBV12-5	NA	NA	TRBJ2-5	CASGLAGGVETQYF	TGTGCTAGTGGTTTGGCAGGGGGGGTTGAGACCCAGTACTTC
TRBV4-2	TRBD2	NA	TRBJ2-1	CASSMTSGLNNEQFF	TGTGCCAGCAGCATGACTAGCGGGCTCAACAATGAGCAGTTCTTC
TRBV5-1	NA	once	TRBJ2-7	CASSLSKFYEQYF	TGCGCCAGCAGCTTGTCGAAATTCTACGAGCAGTACTTC
TRBV5-4	TRBD2	once	TRBJ2-6	CASSPAGGPSGANVLTF	TGTGCCAGCAGCCCAGCGGGGGGGCCGTCTGGGGCCAACGTCCTGACTTTC
TRBV2	NA	few	TRBJ2-1	CASTGRSYEQFF	TGTGCCAGCACTGGACGGTCCTATGAGCAGTTCTTC
TRBV2	NA	NA	TRBJ2-5	CASVSPGETQYF	TGTGCCAGCGTCTCACCTGGGGAGACCCAGTACTTC
TRBV20-1	NA	once	TRBJ1-2	CSAIHGGYTF	TGCAGTGCCATACATGGTGGCTACACCTTC
TRBV7-8	NA	NA	TRBJ2-5	CASSLRGAGWLEKETQYF	TGTGCCAGCAGCTTAAGGGGCGCGGGTTGGCTGGAAAAAGAGACCCAGTACTTC
TRBV7-3	NA	NA	TRBJ1-1	CASSFRPNTEAFF	TGTGCCAGCAGCTTCCGGCCGAACACTGAAGCTTTCTTT
TRBV5-1	TRBD2	once	TRBJ2-5	CASSLGLAGGQETQYF	TGCGCCAGCAGCTTGGGACTAGCGGGGGGGCAAGAGACCCAGTACTTC
TRBV19	NA	NA	TRBJ2-7	CASSTAGTQAYEQYF	TGTGCCAGTAGTACCGCAGGGACCCAAGCCTACGAGCAGTACTTC
TRBV6-5	TRBD2	NA	TRBJ2-3	CASSRGLAATDTQYF	TGTGCCAGCAGTAGGGGACTAGCGGCCACAGATACGCAGTATTTT
TRBV11-2	TRBD1	NA	TRBJ1-1	CAKPTGTGVVNTEAFF	TGTGCCAAACCCACCGGGACAGGGGTCGTGAACACTGAAGCTTTCTTT
TRBV28	TRBD2	few	TRBJ2-5	CASSLMGLAGETQYF	TGTGCCAGCAGTTTAATGGGACTAGCGGGAGAGACCCAGTACTTC
TRBV2	NA	NA	TRBJ1-4	CASIMDSGNEKLFF	TGTGCCAGCATTATGGACAGTGGTAATGAAAAACTGTTTTTT
TRBV5-1	TRBD1	NA	TRBJ1-2	CASSPRDRVWDGYTF	TGCGCCAGCAGCCCCCGGGACAGGGTTTGGGATGGCTACACCTTC
TRBV19	NA	NA	TRBJ2-7	CASSTPAGYEQYF	TGTGCCAGTAGTACCCCTGCGGGGTACGAGCAGTACTTC
TRBV4-2	TRBD1	NA	TRBJ1-2	CASSPTPGQGSGYTF	TGTGCCAGCAGCCCGACACCGGGACAGGGGTCTGGCTACACCTTC
TRBV30	NA	NA	TRBJ1-3	CAWSVNIGNTIYF	TGTGCCTGGAGCGTAAATATCGGAAACACCATATATTTT
TRBV3-1/TRBV3-2	NA	NA	TRBJ2-1	CASSPASGGSITQFF	TGTGCCAGCAGCCCAGCCTCTGGGGGATCCATTACGCAGTTCTTC
TRBV9	NA	NA	TRBJ2-5	CASSTSHGSGQETQYF	TGTGCCAGCTCTACTTCCCACGGATCAGGGCAAGAGACCCAGTACTTC
TRBV4-3	NA	NA	TRBJ1-6	CASSYQGSYNSPLHF	TGCGCCAGCAGCTATCAGGGGTCCTATAATTCACCCCTCCACTTT
TRBV5-1	TRBD1	NA	TRBJ2-7	CASSLMGTGDPYEQYF	TGCGCCAGCAGCTTGATGGGGACAGGGGATCCCTACGAGCAGTACTTC
TRBV11-1	TRBD1	NA	TRBJ2-7	CASSSDRAHSYEQYF	TGTGCCAGCAGCTCTGACAGGGCCCACTCCTACGAGCAGTACTTC
TRBV7-9	NA	NA	TRBJ2-6	CASSLFRGSGANVLTF	TGTGCCAGCAGCTTATTTAGAGGCTCTGGGGCCAACGTCCTGACTTTC
TRBV6-2/TRBV6-3	TRBD2	NA	TRBJ2-3	CASSYSGTTQYF	TGTGCCAGCAGTTACAGCGGGACTACGCAGTATTTT